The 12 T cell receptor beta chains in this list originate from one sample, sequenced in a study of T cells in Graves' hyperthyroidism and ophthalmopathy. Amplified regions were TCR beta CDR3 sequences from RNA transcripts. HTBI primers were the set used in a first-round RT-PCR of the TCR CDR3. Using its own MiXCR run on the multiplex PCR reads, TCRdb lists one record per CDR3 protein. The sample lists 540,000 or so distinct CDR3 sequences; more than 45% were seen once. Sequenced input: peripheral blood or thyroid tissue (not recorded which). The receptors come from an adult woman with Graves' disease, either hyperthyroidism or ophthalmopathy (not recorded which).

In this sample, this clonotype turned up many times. The CDR3 DNA sequence: TGTGCCAGCCGGGACGGGGAGCTGTTTTTT. Translation gives CASRDGELFF. V is TRBV6-6 and J is TRBJ2-2; possibly TRBD2 for D (5 bases). The CDR3 loop spans 10 amino acids. Germline V gives CDR1 MNHNY, CDR2 SVGAGI (reference sequence). V lost 8 bases, J lost 7 bases, and 5 bases lay in between.

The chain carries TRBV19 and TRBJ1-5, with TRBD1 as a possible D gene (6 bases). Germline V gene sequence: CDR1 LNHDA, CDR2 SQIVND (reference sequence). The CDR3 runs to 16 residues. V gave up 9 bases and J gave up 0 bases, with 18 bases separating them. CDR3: CASSSQGWYSNQPQHF. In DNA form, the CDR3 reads TGTGCCAGCAGTTCACAGGGATGGTATAGCAATCAGCCCCAGCATTTT. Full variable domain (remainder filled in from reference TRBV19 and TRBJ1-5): DGGITQSPKYLFRKEGQNVTLSCEQNLNHDAMYWYRQDPGQGLRLIYYSQIVNDFQKGDIAEGYSVSREKKESFPLTVTSAQKNPTAFYLCASSSQGWYSNQPQHFGDGTRLSIL.

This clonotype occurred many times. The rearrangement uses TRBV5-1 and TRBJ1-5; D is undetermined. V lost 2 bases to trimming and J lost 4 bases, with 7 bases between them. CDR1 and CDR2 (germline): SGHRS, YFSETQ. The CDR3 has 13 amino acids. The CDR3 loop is CASSFSENQPQHF. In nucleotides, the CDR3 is TGCGCCAGCAGCTTCAGCGAAAATCAGCCCCAGCATTTT.

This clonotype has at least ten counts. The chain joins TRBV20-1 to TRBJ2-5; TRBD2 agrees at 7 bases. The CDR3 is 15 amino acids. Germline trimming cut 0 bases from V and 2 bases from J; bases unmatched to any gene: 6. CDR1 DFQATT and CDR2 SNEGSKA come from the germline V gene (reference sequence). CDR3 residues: CSARDLGGSQETQYF. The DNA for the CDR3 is TGCAGTGCTAGAGATCTTGGCGGGAGTCAAGAGACCCAGTACTTC.

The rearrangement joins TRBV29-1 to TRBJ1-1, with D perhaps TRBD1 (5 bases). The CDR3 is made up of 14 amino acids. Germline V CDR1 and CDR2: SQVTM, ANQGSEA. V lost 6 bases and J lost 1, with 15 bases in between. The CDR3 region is CSVSVGGSNTEAFF. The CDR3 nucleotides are TGCAGCGTCTCGGTTGGGGGGTCGAACACTGAAGCTTTCTTT.

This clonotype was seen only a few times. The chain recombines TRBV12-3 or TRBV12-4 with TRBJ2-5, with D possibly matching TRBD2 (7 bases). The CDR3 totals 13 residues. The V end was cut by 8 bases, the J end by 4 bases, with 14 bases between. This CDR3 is CASGGGGGETQYF. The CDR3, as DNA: TGTGCCAGCGGTGGGGGAGGGGGAGAGACCCAGTACTTC.

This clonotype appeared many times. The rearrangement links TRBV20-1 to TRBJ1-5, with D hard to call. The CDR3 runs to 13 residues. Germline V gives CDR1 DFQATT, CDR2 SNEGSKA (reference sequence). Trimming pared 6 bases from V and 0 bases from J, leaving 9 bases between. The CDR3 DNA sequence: TGCAGTGCCGTAGACATTAGCAATCAGCCCCAGCATTTT. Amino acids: CSAVDISNQPQHF.

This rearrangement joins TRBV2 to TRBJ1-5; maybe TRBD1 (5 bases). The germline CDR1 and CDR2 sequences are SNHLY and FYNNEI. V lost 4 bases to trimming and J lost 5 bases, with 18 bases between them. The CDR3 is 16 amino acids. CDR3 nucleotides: TGTGCCAGCAGTGGCGCCGGGGCCCGGGAGGATCAGCCCCAGCATTTT. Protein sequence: CASSGAGAREDQPQHF.

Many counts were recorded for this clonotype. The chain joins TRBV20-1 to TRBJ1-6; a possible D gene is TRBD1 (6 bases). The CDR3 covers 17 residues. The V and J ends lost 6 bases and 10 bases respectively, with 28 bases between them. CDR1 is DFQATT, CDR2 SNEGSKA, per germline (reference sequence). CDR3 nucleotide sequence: TGCAGTGCCATCCCTGATCGTCGGACAGATCGGCGCTCACCCCTCCACTTT. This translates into CSAIPDRRTDRRSPLHF.

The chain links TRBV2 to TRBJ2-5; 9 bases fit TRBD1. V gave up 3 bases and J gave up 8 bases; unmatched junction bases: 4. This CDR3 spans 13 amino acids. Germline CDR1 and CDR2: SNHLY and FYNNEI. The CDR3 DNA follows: TGTGCCAGCAGTGACACAGGGGGCTATACCCAGTACTTC. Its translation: CASSDTGGYTQYF.

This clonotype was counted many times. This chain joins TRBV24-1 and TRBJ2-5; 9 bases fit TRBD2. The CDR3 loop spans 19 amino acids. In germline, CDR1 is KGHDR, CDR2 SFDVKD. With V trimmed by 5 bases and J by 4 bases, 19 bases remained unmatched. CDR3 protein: CATSAGQRSSGEGGETQYF. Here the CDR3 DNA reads TGTGCCACCAGTGCGGGACAGCGTTCTAGCGGGGAAGGGGGAGAGACCCAGTACTTC.

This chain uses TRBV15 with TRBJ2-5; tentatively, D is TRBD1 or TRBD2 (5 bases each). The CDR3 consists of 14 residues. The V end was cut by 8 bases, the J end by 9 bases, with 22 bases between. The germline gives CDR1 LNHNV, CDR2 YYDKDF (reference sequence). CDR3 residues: CATHGADSNQPQYF. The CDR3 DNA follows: TGTGCCACCCACGGGGCAGACAGCAATCAGCCCCAGTACTTC.